This T cell receptor (beta chain) came from a study of blood T cells in healthy people across ages (dated by TCRdb to about 2015). About the study as a whole: In model experiments, template switching captured roughly one uniquely barcoded TCR beta cDNA molecule for every two T cells. Using deep sequencing normalized with unique cDNA molecular identifiers, the study measured how TCR beta repertoire diversity changes with age. Four age groups were formed from the donors: young (average 16 years), middle-aged (around 40), aged (approximately 60) and long-lived (roughly 88). To avoid experimental bias, donors of different ages were spread randomly across the sequencing lanes. Two additional independent replicas of 1 million unique cDNA reads from the same blood draw were analyzed for two donors (one aged 18 to 29 and one aged 80 or older). Beyond this particular receptor, the publication reports: Compared with the aged group, more naive CD4+ T cells, fewer expanded clones and increased TCR diversity were shown by the long-lived group, suggesting age selection. Observed TCR beta diversity correlated strongly with the percentage of naive T cells measured by flow cytometry. As age increased, observed TCR beta diversity per million T cells dropped in a roughly linear way, and a significant reduction was already evident by age 40. Since profiling was done on bulk unsorted PBMCs, naive and antigen-experienced compartments could not be conclusively compared. Because the CMV infection status of the donors was unknown, age-related changes in expanded clonotypes may potentially have been confounded. Total diversity estimates from one million sequenced T cells were considered lower bounds and underestimates.

A single count supports this clonotype. Its antigen remains undetermined. No base-level quality is on record; no much larger clone is a single base apart. A single read is weak support. The library was made by 5' RACE. TCRdb shows the sequencer as Illumina HiSeq 2500. A second PCR of roughly 7 to 11 cycles was performed with a sample-barcoded 5' primer and a J-beta primer mix. A template-switch 5' adaptor carrying 12 random nucleotides introduced a unique molecular identifier onto each TCR beta cDNA molecule. Each sample yielded at least 3 million CDR3-containing paired-end reads. First-strand cDNA was synthesized from all RNA with the Mint cDNA synthesis kit, primed by a TRBC-specific oligonucleotide. After uracil-DNA glycosylase treatment, a first 18-cycle PCR used universal primers M1SS and BC2_uni_R on all cDNA. The authors processed their data as follows. For normalization, 1 million high-quality reads were randomly selected from each sample, with every read carrying a distinct molecular identifier. Reads sharing molecular identifiers were discarded rather than binned into consensus sequences. MiTCR, set to a Q25 quality threshold and the strictest error-elimination algorithm, was used for CDR3 identification, clonotype clustering and error correction. A nonparametric unseen species model with Euler transformation was used to estimate lower-bound total TCR beta diversity. Starting from the raw public reads, TCRdb applied fastp trimming at Q25, assembled clones with MiXCR and retained in-frame beta chains. CDR3 protein duplicates are merged, each entry listing the most common genes and DNA. For this entry, the V and J calls and clone size follow TCRdb and not the study's own pipeline. The sample yields 1.5 million to 2 million distinct CDR3 sequences; under 30% were counted once. The top ten constitute roughly 8.2% of the sample.

Trimming removed 1 base from V and 5 bases from J, leaving 14 bases between the germline ends. Looking up the germline V gene yields CDR1 MGHRA and CDR2 YSYEKL. The CDR3 runs 16 amino acids, cysteine and phenylalanine included. Only the CDR3 part of the read is kept: 48 bases, read in frame from the first base. Donors were around 37 systemically healthy Caucasian individuals from Russia aged roughly 6 to 90 years. Approximately 10 milliliters of peripheral blood were collected from each donor into EDTA-treated Vacutainer tubes. PBMCs were isolated by Ficoll-Paque density-gradient centrifugation, with at least 7 million obtained per sample. Total RNA, at least 6 micrograms per sample, was extracted from PBMCs with Trizol reagent. For every donor, flow cytometry on a PBMC aliquot measured the percentage of naive CD45RAhigh/CD27high T cells.

This sequence originates from a woman between 25 and 40 years old in good health. The V and J genes are TRBV4-1 and TRBJ2-2; TRBD1 is a weak D gene call, 6 bases matching. Material for sequencing was blood. The DNA is as follows: TGCGCCAGCAGCCAAGTGGTGTCGGGGACAACCGGGGAGCTGTTTTTT. This yields the protein CASSQVVSGTTGELFF.